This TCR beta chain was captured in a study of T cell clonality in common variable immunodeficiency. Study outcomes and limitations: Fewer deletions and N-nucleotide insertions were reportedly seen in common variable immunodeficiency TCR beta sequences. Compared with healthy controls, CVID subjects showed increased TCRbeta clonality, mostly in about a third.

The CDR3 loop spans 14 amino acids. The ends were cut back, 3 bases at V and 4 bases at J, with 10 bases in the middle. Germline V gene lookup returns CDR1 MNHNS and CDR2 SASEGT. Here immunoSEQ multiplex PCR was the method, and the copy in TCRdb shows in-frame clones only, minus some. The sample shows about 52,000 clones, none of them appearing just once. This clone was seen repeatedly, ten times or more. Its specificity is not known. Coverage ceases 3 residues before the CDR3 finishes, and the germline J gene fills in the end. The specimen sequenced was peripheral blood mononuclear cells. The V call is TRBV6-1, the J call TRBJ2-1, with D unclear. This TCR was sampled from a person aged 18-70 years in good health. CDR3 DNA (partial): TGTGCCAGCAGTGACAAGAACAGATACAATGAG. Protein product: CASSDKNRYNE. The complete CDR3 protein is CASSDKNRYNEQFF.